The entry that follows covers one TCR beta chain sequence. This record comes from a study of blood T cell repertoires in COVID-19. Across the study: Acute-phase and convalescent COVID-19 samples originated in the United States, Italy and Spain. Nucleic acid was either cDNA or gDNA, and it came from T cells, B-cell-depleted T cells, or PBMCs.

Assay: immunoSEQ multiplex PCR; the TCRdb copy retains only in-frame clones and omits some. The sample lists some 150,000 clones; about four fifths were seen once. This CDR3 comprises 17 residues. The V gene end was trimmed by 5 bases and the J gene end by 0 bases; junction bases not matched to a gene: 7. Looked up from germline, CDR1 is SGHTA and CDR2 is FQGNSA. The receptor was isolated from a man in his fifties or sixties with acute or convalescent COVID-19. The chain couples TRBV7-2 to TRBJ2-6; 7 positions agree with TRBD1. Sequenced input: peripheral blood. CDR3 sequence: CASSKGQRLSGANVLTF. As DNA, the CDR3 is TGTGCCAGCAGCAAGGGACAGAGACTCTCTGGGGCCAACGTCCTGACTTTC.